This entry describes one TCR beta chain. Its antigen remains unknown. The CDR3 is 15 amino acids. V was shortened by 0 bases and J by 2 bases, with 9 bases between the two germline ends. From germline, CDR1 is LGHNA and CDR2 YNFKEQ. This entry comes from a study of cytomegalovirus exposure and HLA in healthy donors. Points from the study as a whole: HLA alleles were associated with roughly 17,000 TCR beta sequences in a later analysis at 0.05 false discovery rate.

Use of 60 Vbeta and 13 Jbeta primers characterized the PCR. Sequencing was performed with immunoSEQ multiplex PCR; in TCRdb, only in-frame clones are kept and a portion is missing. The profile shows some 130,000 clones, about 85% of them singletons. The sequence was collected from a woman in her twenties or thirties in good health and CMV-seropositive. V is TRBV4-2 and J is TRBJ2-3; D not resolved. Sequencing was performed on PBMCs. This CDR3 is CASSQDTSFTDTQYF. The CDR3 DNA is TGTGCCAGCAGCCAAGATACAAGTTTCACAGATACGCAGTATTTT.